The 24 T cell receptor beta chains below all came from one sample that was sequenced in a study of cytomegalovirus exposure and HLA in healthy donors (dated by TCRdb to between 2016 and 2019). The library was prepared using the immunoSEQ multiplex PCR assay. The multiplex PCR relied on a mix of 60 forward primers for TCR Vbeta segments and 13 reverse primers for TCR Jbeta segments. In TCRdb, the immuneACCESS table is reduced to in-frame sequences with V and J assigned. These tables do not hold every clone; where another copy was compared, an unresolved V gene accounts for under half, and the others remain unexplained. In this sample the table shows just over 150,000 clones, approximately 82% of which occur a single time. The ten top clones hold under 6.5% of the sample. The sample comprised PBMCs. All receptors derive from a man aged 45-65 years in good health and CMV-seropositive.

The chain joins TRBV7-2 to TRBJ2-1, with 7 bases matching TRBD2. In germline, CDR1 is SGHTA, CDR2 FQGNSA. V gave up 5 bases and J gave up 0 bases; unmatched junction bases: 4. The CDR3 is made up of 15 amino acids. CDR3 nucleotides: TGTGCCAGCAGCCAGAGCGGGGACTCCTACAATGAGCAGTTCTTC. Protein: CASSQSGDSYNEQFF.

Written as DNA, the CDR3 is TGTGCCAGCAGCAATTACGGGGAAGGGGGCTTGCTTGAAGCTTTCTTT. Its protein product is CASSNYGEGGLLEAFF. The gene calls are TRBV13 and TRBJ1-1; 7 nucleotides align to TRBD1. J was trimmed by 7 bases and V by 5 bases; bases with no gene match: 16. The CDR3 extends over 16 amino acids. The germline CDR1 and CDR2 sequences are PRHDT and FYEKMQ (reference sequence).

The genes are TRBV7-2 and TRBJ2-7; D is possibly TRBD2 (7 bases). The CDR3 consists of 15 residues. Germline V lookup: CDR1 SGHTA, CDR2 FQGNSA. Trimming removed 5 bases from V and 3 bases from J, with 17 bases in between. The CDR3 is CASSRGGEGDYEQYF. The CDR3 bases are TGTGCCAGCAGCCGAGGGGGGGAGGGGGACTACGAGCAGTACTTC.

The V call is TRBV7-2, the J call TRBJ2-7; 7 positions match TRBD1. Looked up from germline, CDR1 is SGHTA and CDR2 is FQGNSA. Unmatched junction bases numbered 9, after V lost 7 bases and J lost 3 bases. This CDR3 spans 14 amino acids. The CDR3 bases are TGTGCCAGCAAAAACTCCCGGGACAGCTACGAGCAGTACTTC. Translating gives CASKNSRDSYEQYF.

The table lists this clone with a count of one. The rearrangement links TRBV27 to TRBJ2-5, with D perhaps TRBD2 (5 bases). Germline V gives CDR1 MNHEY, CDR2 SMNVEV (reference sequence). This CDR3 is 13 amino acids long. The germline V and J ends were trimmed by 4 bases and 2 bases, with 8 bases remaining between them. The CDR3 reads CASSSRRQETQYF. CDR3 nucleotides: TGTGCCAGCAGTTCCCGGAGGCAAGAGACCCAGTACTTC.

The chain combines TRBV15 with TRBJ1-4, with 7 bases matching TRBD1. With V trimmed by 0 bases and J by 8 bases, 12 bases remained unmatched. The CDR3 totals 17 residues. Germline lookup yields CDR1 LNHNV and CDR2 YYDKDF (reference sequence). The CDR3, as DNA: TGTGCCACCAGCAGAGATCGGGTATTGGGGACAGCCGAAAAACTGTTTTTT. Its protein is CATSRDRVLGTAEKLFF.

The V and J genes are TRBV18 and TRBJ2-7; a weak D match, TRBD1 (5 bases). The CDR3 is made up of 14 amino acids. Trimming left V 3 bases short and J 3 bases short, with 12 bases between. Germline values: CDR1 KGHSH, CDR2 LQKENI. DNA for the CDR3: TGTGCCAGCTCACCTTCAGGGTCTAACTACGAGCAGTACTTC. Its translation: CASSPSGSNYEQYF. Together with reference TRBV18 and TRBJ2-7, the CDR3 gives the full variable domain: NAGVMQNPRHLVRRRGQEARLRCSPMKGHSHVYWYRQLPEEGLKFMVYLQKENIIDESGMPKERFSAEFPKEGPSILRIQQVVRGDSAAYFCASSPSGSNYEQYFGPGTRLTVT.

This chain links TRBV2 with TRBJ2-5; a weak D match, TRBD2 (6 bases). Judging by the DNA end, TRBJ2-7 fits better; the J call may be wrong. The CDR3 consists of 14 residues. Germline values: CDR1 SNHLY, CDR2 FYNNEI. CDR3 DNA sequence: TGTGCCAGCAGTGAAGAGCGCGGGACCTACGAGCAGTACTTC. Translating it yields CASSEERGTYEQYF.

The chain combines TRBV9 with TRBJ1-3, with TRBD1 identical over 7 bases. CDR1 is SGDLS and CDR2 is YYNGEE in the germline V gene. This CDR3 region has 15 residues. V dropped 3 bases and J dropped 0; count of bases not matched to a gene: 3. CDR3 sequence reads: CASSAQGGSGNTIYF. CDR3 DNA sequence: TGTGCCAGCAGCGCTCAGGGGGGCTCTGGAAACACCATATATTTT.

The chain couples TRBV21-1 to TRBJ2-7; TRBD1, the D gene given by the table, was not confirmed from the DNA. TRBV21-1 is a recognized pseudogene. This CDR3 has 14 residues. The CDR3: CASSKGTQGGEQYV. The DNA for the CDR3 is TGTGCCAGCAGCAAAGGGACCCAGGGTGGCGAGCAGTACGTC.

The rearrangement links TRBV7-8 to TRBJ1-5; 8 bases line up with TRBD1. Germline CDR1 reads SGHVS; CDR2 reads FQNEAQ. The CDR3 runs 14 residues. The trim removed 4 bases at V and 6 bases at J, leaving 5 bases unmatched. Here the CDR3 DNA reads TGTGCCAGCAGCTCTGGACAGGGAGGTCAGCCCCAGCATTTT. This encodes CASSSGQGGQPQHF.

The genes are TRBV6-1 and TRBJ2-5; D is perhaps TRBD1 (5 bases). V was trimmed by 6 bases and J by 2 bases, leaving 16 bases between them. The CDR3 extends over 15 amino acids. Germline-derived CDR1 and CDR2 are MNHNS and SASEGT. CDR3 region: CASSAWQGRQETQYF. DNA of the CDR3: TGTGCCAGCAGCGCATGGCAGGGTAGGCAAGAGACCCAGTACTTC.

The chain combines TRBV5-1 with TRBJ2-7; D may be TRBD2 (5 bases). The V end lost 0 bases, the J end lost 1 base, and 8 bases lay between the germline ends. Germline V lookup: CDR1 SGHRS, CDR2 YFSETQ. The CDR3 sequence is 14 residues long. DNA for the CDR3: TGCGCCAGCAGCTTGGCCGGGGATTCCTACGAGCAGTACGTC. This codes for CASSLAGDSYEQYV.

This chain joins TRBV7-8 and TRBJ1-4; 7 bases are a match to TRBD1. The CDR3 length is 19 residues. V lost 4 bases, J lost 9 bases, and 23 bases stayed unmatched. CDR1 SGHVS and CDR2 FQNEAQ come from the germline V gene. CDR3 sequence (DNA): TGTGCCAGCAGCTCCATAATAGGGGAGACAGGGTCGGATTCCCAAAAACTGTTTTTT. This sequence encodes CASSSIIGETGSDSQKLFF.

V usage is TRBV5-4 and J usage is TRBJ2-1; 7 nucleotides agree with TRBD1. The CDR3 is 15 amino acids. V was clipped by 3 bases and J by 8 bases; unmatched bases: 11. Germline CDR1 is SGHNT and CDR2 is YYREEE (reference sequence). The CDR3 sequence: CASSSDRRRYDEQFF. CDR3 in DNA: TGTGCCAGCAGCTCGGACAGGCGTCGGTACGATGAGCAGTTCTTC.

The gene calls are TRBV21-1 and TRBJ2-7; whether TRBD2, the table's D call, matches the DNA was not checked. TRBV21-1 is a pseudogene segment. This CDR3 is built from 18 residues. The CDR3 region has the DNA TGTGCCAGCAGCTTTCCGGGACTAGCGGGAGAAGGGGCCTACGAGCAGTACGTC. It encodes CASSFPGLAGEGAYEQYV.

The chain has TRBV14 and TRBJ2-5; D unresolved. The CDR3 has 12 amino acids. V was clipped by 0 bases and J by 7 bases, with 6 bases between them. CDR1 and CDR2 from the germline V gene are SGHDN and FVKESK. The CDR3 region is CASSQDRWTQYF. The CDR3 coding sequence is TGTGCCAGCAGCCAAGATCGGTGGACCCAGTACTTC.

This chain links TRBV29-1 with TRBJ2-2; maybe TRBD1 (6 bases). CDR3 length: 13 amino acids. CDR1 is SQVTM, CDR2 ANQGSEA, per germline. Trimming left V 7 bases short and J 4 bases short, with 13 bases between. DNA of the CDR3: TGCAGCGGATCACAGGGAAGCACCGGGGAGCTGTTTTTT. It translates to CSGSQGSTGELFF.

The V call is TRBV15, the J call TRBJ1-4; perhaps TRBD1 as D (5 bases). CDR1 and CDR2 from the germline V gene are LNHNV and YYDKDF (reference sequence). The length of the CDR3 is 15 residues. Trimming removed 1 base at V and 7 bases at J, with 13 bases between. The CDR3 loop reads CATSRGTGQSEKLFF. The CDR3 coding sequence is TGTGCCACCAGCAGAGGAACAGGTCAAAGTGAAAAACTGTTTTTT.

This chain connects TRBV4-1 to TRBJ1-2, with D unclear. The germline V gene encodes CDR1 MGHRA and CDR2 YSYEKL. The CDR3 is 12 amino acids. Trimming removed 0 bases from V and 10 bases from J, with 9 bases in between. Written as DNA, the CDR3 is TGCGCCAGCAGCCAAGATGGGAGGCTCTACACCTTC. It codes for CASSQDGRLYTF.

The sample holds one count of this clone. CDR3 amino acids: CASSEGQGAWGYTF. The DNA of the CDR3 is TGTGCCAGCAGTGAAGGGCAGGGGGCATGGGGCTACACCTTC. The chain links TRBV2 to TRBJ1-2; 8 bases match TRBD1. The germline V gene has CDR1 SNHLY and CDR2 FYNNEI. The V and J ends lost 1 base and 8 bases, in that order; junction bases with no gene match: 6. The CDR3 covers 14 residues.

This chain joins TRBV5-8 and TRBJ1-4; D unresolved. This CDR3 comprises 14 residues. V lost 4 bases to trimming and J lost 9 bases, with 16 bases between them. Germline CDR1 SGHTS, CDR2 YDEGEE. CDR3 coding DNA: TGTGCCAGCAGCCCCAATCAGATGCCCCAAAAACTGTTTTTT. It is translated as CASSPNQMPQKLFF.

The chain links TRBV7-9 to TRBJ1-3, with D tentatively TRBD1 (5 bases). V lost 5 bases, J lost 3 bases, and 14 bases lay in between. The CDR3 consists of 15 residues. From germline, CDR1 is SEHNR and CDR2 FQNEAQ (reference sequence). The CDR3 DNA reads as TGTGCCAGCAGCGGGCTACAGGACCGTGGAAACACCATATATTTT. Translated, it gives CASSGLQDRGNTIYF.

The chain's CDR3 is CASSFGAHETQYF. The CDR3 DNA is TGTGCCAGCAGCTTCGGAGCCCATGAGACCCAGTACTTC. The chain employs TRBV7-3 and TRBJ2-5; D gene ambiguous. Trimming removed 3 bases from V and 5 bases from J, with 10 bases in between. The CDR3 consists of 13 residues. Germline lookup yields CDR1 SGHTA and CDR2 FQGTGA.